One sample yielded the 32 T cell receptor beta chains listed below, sequenced in a study of blood T cell repertoires in COVID-19. Method: immunoSEQ multiplex PCR; TCRdb's copy keeps in-frame clones and lacks some. The sample includes about 59,000 clones, 80% to 95% seen only once; the top ten take about 16%. The sample comprised peripheral blood. The receptors were sampled from a man older than 75 with acute or convalescent COVID-19.

This clone was observed a single time. This sequence joins TRBV18 and TRBJ1-2; TRBD1 agrees at 8 bases. Per germline, CDR1 KGHSH and CDR2 LQKENI. Unmatched junction bases numbered 9, after V lost 3 bases and J lost 3 bases. The CDR3 is 16 residues long. The CDR3 here is CASSPSTGEIDYGYTF. CDR3 nucleotides: TGTGCCAGCTCACCCTCGACAGGGGAAATTGACTATGGCTACACCTTC.

The chain joins TRBV7-9 to TRBJ2-5; 9 nucleotides align to TRBD2. The V segment lost 0 bases and the J segment 4 bases; nucleotides outside the gene matches: 3. The V gene's germline CDR1 is SEHNR and CDR2 FQNEAQ (reference sequence). This CDR3 has 15 residues. This CDR3 reads CASSLASGGTETQYF. DNA for the CDR3: TGTGCCAGCAGCTTAGCTAGCGGGGGTACAGAGACCCAGTACTTC.

The CDR3 loop reads CASSLKGLSEAFF. Written as DNA, the CDR3 is TGTGCCAGCAGCTTGAAGGGACTCTCGGAAGCTTTCTTT. The chain is built from TRBV5-5 and TRBJ1-1, with D possibly matching TRBD1 (5 bases). The CDR3 sequence is 13 residues long. The V and J ends lost 1 base and 8 bases respectively, with 12 bases between them. The V gene's germline CDR1 is SGHKS and CDR2 YYEKEE (reference sequence).

The chain is built from TRBV3-1 (or the pseudogene TRBV3-2) and TRBJ2-4, with 7 bases lining up with TRBD2. The CDR3 totals 18 residues. Germline CDR1 is LGHDT and CDR2 is YNNKEL (reference sequence). The junction had 11 bases not matched to a gene; V was cut back by 2 bases and J by 1 base. This CDR3 reads CASSQNPPAGSAKNIQYF. Written as DNA, the CDR3 is TGTGCCAGCAGCCAAAACCCTCCAGCGGGGTCTGCCAAAAACATTCAGTACTTC.

This chain uses TRBV9 with TRBJ2-1; TRBD2 matches 8 bases. The germline V gene has CDR1 SGDLS and CDR2 YYNGEE. The CDR3 runs 16 residues. The J segment lost 1 base and the V segment lost 2 bases, leaving 5 bases of the junction unmatched. The CDR3 nucleotides read TGTGCCAGCAGCGTTGTGGCTAGCGGGTCCTACAATGAGCAGTTCTTC. Residues: CASSVVASGSYNEQFF.

V gene TRBV7-2 combines with J gene TRBJ1-3, with D possibly being TRBD1 (6 bases). The CDR3 is 16 amino acids. Germline V lookup: CDR1 SGHTA, CDR2 FQGNSA. The ends were cut back, 1 base at V and 4 bases at J, with 14 bases in the middle. The CDR3 reads CASSLGGTNYGNTIYF. The DNA for the CDR3 is TGTGCCAGCAGCTTAGGAGGGACAAATTACGGAAACACCATATATTTT.

The chain is built from TRBV12-5 and TRBJ2-3; TRBD1 agrees at 7 bases. The junction had 3 bases not matched to a gene; V was cut back by 1 base and J by 2 bases. The germline V gene encodes CDR1 LGHNT and CDR2 FRNRAP. The CDR3 runs to 15 residues. In nucleotides, the CDR3 is TGTGCTAGTGGTTTGGGGACAGGAGACACAGATACGCAGTATTTT. Amino acid sequence: CASGLGTGDTDTQYF. The full variable domain, completed using reference TRBV12-5 and TRBJ2-3, is DARVTQTPRHKVTEMGQEVTMRCQPILGHNTVFWYRQTMMQGLELLAYFRNRAPLDDSGMPKDRFSAEMPDATLATLKIQPSEPRDSAVYFCASGLGTGDTDTQYFGPGTRLTVL.

This CDR3 is CASSMRQGADEQFF. In nucleotides, the CDR3 is TGTGCCAGTAGTATGCGGCAGGGGGCCGATGAGCAGTTCTTC. The genes are TRBV19 and TRBJ2-1; 8 positions match TRBD1. The CDR3 extends over 14 amino acids. V lost 3 bases and J lost 8; bases outside the gene matches: 6. The germline V gene has CDR1 LNHDA and CDR2 SQIVND (reference sequence).

The chain couples TRBV5-1 to TRBJ2-7, with TRBD1 matching over 9 bases. The V gene end was trimmed by 0 bases and the J gene end by 1 base; junction bases not matched to a gene: 2. CDR1 is SGHRS and CDR2 is YFSETQ in the germline V gene. This CDR3 has 15 amino acids. In nucleotides, the CDR3 is TGCGCCAGCAGCTTGGGAGGGACAGGGTCCTACGAGCAGTACTTC. Amino acid sequence: CASSLGGTGSYEQYF.

This clone was picked up one time. Written as DNA, the CDR3 is TGTGCCAGCAGCCGGGGGGGCACAGATACGCAGTATTTT. Residues: CASSRGGTDTQYF. The V gene is TRBV7-2, the J gene TRBJ2-3, with 7 bases matching TRBD2. Germline V gene sequence: CDR1 SGHTA, CDR2 FQGNSA. The CDR3 consists of 13 residues. V lost 5 bases, J lost 1 base, and 0 bases stayed unmatched.

This clone was detected a few times. The chain combines TRBV7-6 with TRBJ2-1; TRBD2 matches at 11 bases. V gave up 5 bases and J gave up 4 bases; unmatched junction bases: 7. The CDR3 contains 16 residues. Germline V gene data show CDR1 as SGHVS and CDR2 as FNYEAQ. The CDR3 bases are TGTGCCAGCAGCCCACTAGCGGGGGCCCAATACAATGAGCAGTTCTTC. Translated, it gives CASSPLAGAQYNEQFF.

This clone occurred once. This chain uses TRBV30 with TRBJ1-3; D might be TRBD1 (5 bases). Germline V gives CDR1 GTSNPN, CDR2 SVGIG (reference sequence). The CDR3 length is 15 residues. Trimming pared 3 bases from V and 1 base from J, leaving 13 bases between. The CDR3 bases are TGTGCCTGGAGCCCCGGGGGTACTTCTGGAAACACCATATATTTT. Amino acids: CAWSPGGTSGNTIYF.

V is TRBV15 and J is TRBJ1-1, with D perhaps matching TRBD1 (5 bases). The CDR3 loop spans 14 amino acids. The V end was cut by 7 bases, the J end by 0 bases, with 12 bases between. Germline V gives CDR1 LNHNV, CDR2 YYDKDF (reference sequence). CDR3 in amino acids: CATTREAVNTEAFF. CDR3 in DNA: TGTGCCACCACCAGGGAGGCCGTGAACACTGAAGCTTTCTTT.

The chain links TRBV28 to TRBJ2-1; 10 nucleotides agree with TRBD2. V trimming: 3 bases; J trimming: 4 bases; junction bases outside the gene matches: 3. This CDR3 is 15 amino acids long. Germline CDR1 reads MDHEN; CDR2 reads SYDVKM. The CDR3 spells CASSLRTSGYNEQFF. For the CDR3, the DNA is TGTGCCAGCAGTTTGAGGACTAGCGGTTACAATGAGCAGTTCTTC.

The rearrangement joins TRBV11-2 to TRBJ2-1; 7 bases are shared with TRBD1. Trimming at V came to 1 base and at J to 4 bases, leaving 10 bases not matched to a gene. Germline CDR1 reads SGHAT; CDR2 reads FQNNGV. The CDR3 runs to 17 residues. CDR3 coding DNA: TGTGCCAGCAGCTTAGGGGTCGGGACAGCCGCTTACAATGAGCAGTTCTTC. Amino acid sequence: CASSLGVGTAAYNEQFF.

This sequence joins TRBV28 and TRBJ1-3, with a weak D call TRBD1 (6 bases). Per the germline V gene, CDR1 is MDHEN and CDR2 is SYDVKM. Trimming shortened V by 4 bases and J by 0 bases, and 22 bases separated the two germline ends. The length of the CDR3 is 19 residues. CDR3 in DNA: TGTGCCAGCAGTTCCCCTGAGACAGGTTCTTACCACTCTGGAAACACCATATATTTT. It is translated as CASSSPETGSYHSGNTIYF.

The chain is built from TRBV7-6 and TRBJ1-1; tentative D call: TRBD1 (5 bases). Deletions cut 8 bases from V and 1 base from J, with 11 bases between. Germline V gene sequence: CDR1 SGHVS, CDR2 FNYEAQ. This CDR3 region has 13 residues. The CDR3 is CASSPGGNTEAFF. CDR3 coding DNA: TGTGCCAGCTCCCCCGGGGGGAACACTGAAGCTTTCTTT.

The V gene is TRBV19, the J gene TRBJ1-3, with D possibly being TRBD1 (6 bases). The V and J ends lost 6 bases and 4 bases respectively, with 16 bases between them. Per the germline V gene, CDR1 is LNHDA and CDR2 is SQIVND (reference sequence). The CDR3 length is 15 residues. CDR3 sequence: CASSPFTGTGNTIYF. In DNA, the CDR3 is TGTGCCAGTAGCCCCTTTACAGGGACGGGAAACACCATATATTTT.

The rearrangement uses TRBV6-5 and TRBJ1-4, with TRBD1 as a possible D gene (6 bases). This CDR3 is 15 amino acids long. Trimming removed 0 bases from V and 8 bases from J, with 13 bases in between. CDR1 MNHEY and CDR2 SVGAGI come from the germline V gene. CDR3 DNA sequence: TGTGCCAGCAGTTACTCCGGGGGGCCCGGAGAAAAACTGTTTTTT. Translation gives CASSYSGGPGEKLFF.

This chain connects TRBV19 to TRBJ1-4; 9 nucleotides match TRBD1. The CDR3 length is 13 residues. Germline CDR1 and CDR2: LNHDA and SQIVND (reference sequence). With 8 bases clipped from V and 6 bases from J, the junction kept 4 bases outside the gene matches. This CDR3 reads CASARDRDEKLFF. In DNA form, the CDR3 reads TGTGCCAGTGCTAGGGACAGGGATGAAAAACTGTTTTTT.

This clone is a singleton in its sample. The V and J genes are TRBV10-1 and TRBJ1-5; no definite D call. This CDR3 contains 16 residues. The germline CDR1 and CDR2 sequences are WNHNN and SYGVQD (reference sequence). V was pared by 3 bases and J by 5 bases, with 17 bases between. In DNA, the CDR3 is TGCGCCAGCAGTGAAACATCTCGAGCGCGGTATCAGCCCCAGCATTTT. Translation gives CASSETSRARYQPQHF.

The chain links TRBV28 to TRBJ1-1; D is perhaps TRBD1 (6 bases). The CDR3 loop spans 13 amino acids. Per the germline V gene, CDR1 is MDHEN and CDR2 is SYDVKM. V was clipped by 5 bases and J by 6 bases, with 13 bases between them. CDR3 region: CASSPGRGPEAFF. DNA of the CDR3: TGTGCCAGCAGTCCAGGCAGGGGACCTGAAGCTTTCTTT.

The chain carries TRBV3-1 (or the pseudogene TRBV3-2) and TRBJ2-3; 10 bases are a match to TRBD2. Germline V CDR1 and CDR2: LGHDT, YNNKEL (reference sequence). Unmatched junction bases numbered 8, after V lost 0 bases and J lost 5 bases. The CDR3 sequence is 17 residues long. The CDR3, as DNA: TGTGCCAGCAGCCAAGATTTGGCTAGCGGGGGCCTAGATACGCAGTATTTT. As protein: CASSQDLASGGLDTQYF.

Details on this clone: Its ends do not fully match the called genes, so a read error is possible. The rearrangement joins TRBV7-3 to TRBJ2-2, with 9 positions matching TRBD2. In germline, CDR1 is SGHTA, CDR2 FQGTGA. The CDR3 runs 17 residues. The CDR3, as DNA: TGTGCCAGCAGCGTAACCCCTAGCGGGGTGGTCACCGGGGAGCTGTTTTTT. It codes for CASSVTPSGVVTGELFF.

The chain has TRBV5-4 and TRBJ2-2; 7 bases fit TRBD1. The CDR3 loop spans 18 amino acids. Looked up from germline, CDR1 is SGHNT and CDR2 is YYREEE (reference sequence). V shed 0 bases, J shed 6 bases, and the junction held 14 bases outside the gene matches. In DNA form, the CDR3 reads TGTGCCAGCAGCTTGGCGGGTTTGCAGCGACAGGGCCCCGGGGAGCTGTTTTTT. Translating gives CASSLAGLQRQGPGELFF.

This clone was seen a single time. The chain recombines TRBV9 with TRBJ1-3, with D perhaps matching TRBD1 (6 bases). The germline gives CDR1 SGDLS, CDR2 YYNGEE. V was pared by 4 bases and J by 7 bases, with 12 bases between. There are 13 residues in the CDR3. The CDR3 protein is CASSPGQRNTIYF. DNA for the CDR3: TGTGCCAGCAGCCCCGGACAGAGGAACACCATATATTTT.

CDR3: CASSEGGGAGYGYTF. The DNA of the CDR3 is TGTGCCAGCAGTGAAGGAGGGGGCGCCGGCTATGGCTACACCTTC. This chain joins TRBV6-1 and TRBJ1-2; 7 positions agree with TRBD1. After removal of 1 base from V and 4 bases from J, the junction contained 6 bases not matched to a gene. Germline values: CDR1 MNHNS, CDR2 SASEGT. The CDR3 runs to 15 residues.

This clone was recorded only once. The chain carries TRBV6-5 and TRBJ1-6; D is unclear. The germline V gene has CDR1 MNHEY and CDR2 SVGAGI. The CDR3 has 11 amino acids. The CDR3 region is CATQAGSPLHF. In nucleotides, the CDR3 is TGTGCTACGCAGGCGGGGTCACCCCTCCACTTT.

The chain employs TRBV5-1 and TRBJ2-3; 7 positions match TRBD1. The CDR3 totals 14 residues. V dropped 7 bases and J dropped 1; count of bases not matched to a gene: 6. CDR1 and CDR2 from the germline V gene are SGHRS and YFSETQ. CDR3 amino acids: CASAVDRGTDTQYF. The DNA of the CDR3 is TGCGCCAGCGCGGTTGACAGGGGCACAGATACGCAGTATTTT.

This clone was seen a single time. The rearrangement uses TRBV5-1 and TRBJ1-1, with a possible D match to TRBD1 (5 bases). V gave up 4 bases and J gave up 1 base, with 14 bases separating them. The V gene's germline CDR1 is SGHRS and CDR2 YFSETQ. The CDR3 is 15 residues long. The CDR3 protein is CASSPHTTGNTEAFF. The CDR3 nucleotides are TGCGCCAGCAGCCCACACACCACAGGGAACACTGAAGCTTTCTTT.

The chain combines TRBV28 with TRBJ1-6, with 7 bases lining up with TRBD1. CDR1 is MDHEN and CDR2 is SYDVKM in the germline V gene. Losses at the gene ends were 2 bases for V and 4 bases for J; bases not matched to a gene: 5. The CDR3 totals 16 residues. The CDR3 loop reads CASSLDREIYNSPLHF. CDR3 coding DNA: TGTGCCAGCAGTTTAGACAGGGAGATTTATAATTCACCCCTCCACTTT.

The chain joins TRBV4-1 to TRBJ1-1; 10 nucleotides align to TRBD1. Germline loops: CDR1 MGHRA, CDR2 YSYEKL. The CDR3 runs to 15 residues. With 2 bases clipped from V and 5 bases from J, the junction kept 5 bases outside the gene matches. Here the CDR3 DNA reads TGCGCCAGCAGCCAAATGACAGGGGGCTTAACTGAAGCTTTCTTT. Protein: CASSQMTGGLTEAFF.